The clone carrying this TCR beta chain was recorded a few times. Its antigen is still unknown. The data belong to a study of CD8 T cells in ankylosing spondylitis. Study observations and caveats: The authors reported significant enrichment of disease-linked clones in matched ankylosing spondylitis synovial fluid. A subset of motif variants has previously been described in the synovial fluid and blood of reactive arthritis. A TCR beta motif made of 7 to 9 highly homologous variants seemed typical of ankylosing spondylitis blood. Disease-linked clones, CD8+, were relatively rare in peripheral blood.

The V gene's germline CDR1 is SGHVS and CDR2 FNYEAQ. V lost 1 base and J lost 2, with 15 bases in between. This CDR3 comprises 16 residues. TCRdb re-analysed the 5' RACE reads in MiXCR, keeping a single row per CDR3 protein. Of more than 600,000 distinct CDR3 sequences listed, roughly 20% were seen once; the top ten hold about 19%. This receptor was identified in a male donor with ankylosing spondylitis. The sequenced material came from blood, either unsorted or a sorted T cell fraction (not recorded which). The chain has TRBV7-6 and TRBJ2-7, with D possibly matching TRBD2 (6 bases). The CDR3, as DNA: TGTGCCAGCAGCTTAGTCTCCGCTAGCGCAACCTACGAGCAGTACTTC. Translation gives CASSLVSASATYEQYF.